The 28 T cell receptor beta chains in this list originate from one sample, sequenced in a study of T cells in Graves' hyperthyroidism and ophthalmopathy. RNA transcripts served as the template for amplifying TCR beta CDR3 regions. First-round RT-PCR targeting the TCR CDR3 was performed with the HTBI primer set. TCRdb re-called the multiplex PCR reads with MiXCR, one entry per CDR3 protein. The sample contains 350,000 or so distinct CDR3 sequences, 15% to 20% of which appear only once. Sequenced sample: blood. The receptors derive from a woman in her 40s with Graves' ophthalmopathy.

This clonotype was counted many times. The rearrangement links TRBV7-9 to TRBJ1-6, with 9 bases aligning to TRBD1. Germline V gene lookup returns CDR1 SEHNR and CDR2 FQNEAQ (reference sequence). This CDR3 spans 14 amino acids. The trim removed 5 bases at V and 8 bases at J, leaving 4 bases unmatched. The CDR3 is CASSPGTGYSPLHF. The CDR3 nucleotides read TGTGCCAGCAGCCCCGGGACAGGGTATTCACCCCTCCACTTT.

This chain connects TRBV12-3 or TRBV12-4 to TRBJ1-5, with TRBD1 as a possible D gene (5 bases). CDR3 length: 13 amino acids. The V end was cut by 5 bases, the J end by 7 bases, with 12 bases between. The CDR3 coding sequence is TGTGCCAGCAGTAAGACAGCGTCCCAGCCCCAGCATTTT. This sequence encodes CASSKTASQPQHF.

This rearrangement joins TRBV30 to TRBJ2-5, with a weak D call TRBD2 (6 bases). This CDR3 is built from 13 residues. Germline V gives CDR1 GTSNPN, CDR2 SVGIG (reference sequence). Between the trimmed V and J ends, which lost 2 bases and 7 bases, there was a span of 14 bases. CDR3 amino acids: CAWSRRGRGTQYF. CDR3 nucleotide sequence: TGTGCCTGGAGTAGGAGGGGACGGGGGACCCAGTACTTC.

This clonotype has at least ten counts. The V and J genes are TRBV20-1 and TRBJ2-5; TRBD2 matches 9 bases. Per the germline V gene, CDR1 is DFQATT and CDR2 is SNEGSKA (reference sequence). The ends lost 3 bases at V and 7 bases at J; junction bases unmatched: 3. This CDR3 has 12 residues. This CDR3 is CSASKREVTQYF. CDR3 coding DNA: TGCAGTGCTAGTAAGCGGGAGGTGACCCAGTACTTC.

This clonotype was seen more than once but under ten times. The rearrangement joins TRBV6-1 to TRBJ2-7, with D perhaps matching TRBD1 or TRBD2 (5 bases each). CDR1 MNHNS and CDR2 SASEGT come from the germline V gene. V was trimmed by 4 bases and J by 3 bases, leaving 19 bases between them. CDR3 length: 16 amino acids. The DNA for the CDR3 is TGTGCCAGCAGTGCGGAGACCAGGGCTGGGGGCTACGAGCAGTACTTC. As protein: CASSAETRAGGYEQYF.

This clonotype came up many times. The rearrangement uses TRBV6-5 and TRBJ1-2; D is unclear. Trimming stripped 3 bases from V and 6 bases from J, with 17 bases between. Germline lookup yields CDR1 MNHEY and CDR2 SVGAGI. The CDR3 is 15 residues long. CDR3 loop: CASSYTVPSRHGYTF. Here the CDR3 DNA reads TGTGCCAGCAGTTATACGGTCCCCAGTCGACATGGCTACACCTTC.

This clonotype was recorded many times. The chain joins TRBV29-1 to TRBJ2-2; the match to TRBD1 covers 8 bases. The CDR3 has 14 residues. The junction had 3 bases not matched to a gene; V was cut back by 4 bases and J by 2 bases. CDR1 and CDR2 from the germline V gene are SQVTM and ANQGSEA. The CDR3 DNA is TGCAGCGTTGGAACAGGGGGTAACACCGGGGAGCTGTTTTTT. Protein sequence: CSVGTGGNTGELFF.

Many counts were recorded for this clonotype. The chain carries TRBV11-3 and TRBJ2-7; D possibly corresponds to TRBD2 (5 bases). The CDR3 is made up of 14 amino acids. The V gene lost 2 bases and the J gene lost 5 bases, with 13 bases spanning the gap. Germline V lookup: CDR1 SGHNT, CDR2 YENEEA. CDR3 bases: TGTGCCAGCAGCTTACGTCCCGGGGATAACGAGCAGTACTTC. It codes for CASSLRPGDNEQYF.

This clonotype was counted ten times or more. This chain connects TRBV28 to TRBJ2-7, with 11 bases matching TRBD2. Germline values: CDR1 MDHEN, CDR2 SYDVKM. The junction had 15 bases not matched to a gene; V was cut back by 4 bases and J by 7 bases. The CDR3 extends over 17 amino acids. In nucleotides, the CDR3 is TGTGCCAGCAGTTCACGCCGAAGTAGCGGGAGGGCCGGGGAGCAGTACTTC. Protein product: CASSSRRSSGRAGEQYF.

This clonotype was counted at least ten times. The J gene is TRBJ1-2, the V gene TRBV11-2; D unresolved. The CDR3 sequence is 15 residues long. Trimming took 0 bases from V and 4 from J, leaving 12 bases between them. In germline, CDR1 is SGHAT, CDR2 FQNNGV. CDR3 sequence reads: CASSLDTDLGYGYTF. As DNA, the CDR3 is TGTGCCAGCAGCTTAGATACCGACCTAGGCTATGGCTACACCTTC.

A few counts support this clonotype. This chain uses TRBV2 with TRBJ1-5, with a weak D call TRBD1 (5 bases). Germline V CDR1 and CDR2: SNHLY, FYNNEI. The CDR3 sequence is 14 residues long. V lost 8 bases to trimming and J lost 0 bases, with 11 bases between them. DNA for the CDR3: TGTGCCAGCCAACAGGCGATTAGCAATCAGCCCCAGCATTTT. It yields the protein CASQQAISNQPQHF.

V gene TRBV15 combines with J gene TRBJ2-7, with 7 nucleotides matching TRBD1. This CDR3 has 15 residues. Unmatched junction bases numbered 5, after V lost 1 base and J lost 2 bases. CDR1 LNHNV and CDR2 YYDKDF come from the germline V gene (reference sequence). Here the CDR3 reads CATSRAGQRAYEQYF. CDR3 nucleotides: TGTGCCACCAGCAGAGCGGGACAGCGAGCCTACGAGCAGTACTTC. Supplemented by reference TRBV15 and TRBJ2-7, the full variable domain reads DAMVIQNPRYQVTQFGKPVTLSCSQTLNHNVMYWYQQKSSQAPKLLFHYYDKDFNNEADTPDNFQSRRPNTSFCFLDIRSPGLGDTAMYLCATSRAGQRAYEQYFGPGTRLTVT.

The chain couples TRBV5-1 to TRBJ1-1, with TRBD1 as a possible D gene (5 bases). The CDR3 totals 15 residues. Trimming pared 4 bases from V and 9 bases from J, leaving 22 bases between. Germline V gives CDR1 SGHRS, CDR2 YFSETQ. The CDR3 DNA reads as TGCGCCAGCAGCGCGGCCCAGGGTACCAACAGTAAAGCTTTCTTT. Amino acid sequence: CASSAAQGTNSKAFF.

This clonotype was counted at least ten times. This chain joins TRBV12-3 or TRBV12-4 and TRBJ2-7, with unresolved D. This CDR3 contains 13 residues. V was shortened by 1 base and J by 7 bases, with 11 bases between the two germline ends. The CDR3 coding sequence is TGTGCCAGCAGTTTAGGCCCTCGCAGTGAGCAGTACTTC. Protein sequence: CASSLGPRSEQYF.

This clonotype appeared a few times. The chain combines TRBV6-1 with TRBJ2-7; 7 bases match TRBD1. Germline V gives CDR1 MNHNS, CDR2 SASEGT. The CDR3 is 14 residues long. The ends lost 4 bases at V and 3 bases at J; junction bases unmatched: 6. CDR3 DNA: TGTGCCAGCAGTGTTAGACAGGGATTCTACGAGCAGTACTTC. Its translation is CASSVRQGFYEQYF.

Remarks on this clonotype: This may be a read error, as it is one base from a much larger clone. The chain uses TRBV30 and TRBJ2-7, with TRBD2 matching 15 bases. The CDR3 runs 18 residues. Germline values: CDR1 GTSNPN, CDR2 SVGIG (reference sequence). Trimming removed 4 bases from V and 0 bases from J; junction bases left unmatched: 10. CDR3 amino acids: CAWNPPRTSGRVSYEQYF. CDR3 sequence (DNA): TGTGCCTGGAATCCCCCCAGGACTAGCGGGAGGGTCTCCTACGAGCAGTACTTC.

This clonotype appeared many times. The rearrangement joins TRBV7-8 to TRBJ1-2; 7 positions match TRBD1. The ends lost 4 bases at V and 0 bases at J; junction bases unmatched: 8. Germline assignment: CDR1 SGHVS and CDR2 FQNEAQ. This CDR3 region has 16 residues. The CDR3 reads CASSSTGTAPNYGYTF. The CDR3 bases are TGTGCCAGCAGCTCCACCGGGACAGCACCTAACTATGGCTACACCTTC.

This clonotype has ten or more counts. This chain connects TRBV20-1 to TRBJ2-2, with D maybe TRBD1 (5 bases). Looked up from germline, CDR1 is DFQATT and CDR2 is SNEGSKA (reference sequence). Trimming removed 4 bases at V and 5 bases at J, with 11 bases between. The CDR3 is 13 amino acids. The CDR3 bases are TGCAGTGCTAACCAGGGTGGGACCGGGGAGCTGTTTTTT. Its translation: CSANQGGTGELFF.

This clonotype was seen many times. The chain carries TRBV16 and TRBJ2-6, with D possibly matching TRBD2 (6 bases). Trimming left V 1 base short and J 2 bases short, with 9 bases between. The CDR3 is 16 residues long. Germline V gene sequence: CDR1 KGHSY, CDR2 FQNENV. The CDR3 coding sequence is TGTGCCAGCAGCCAATGGGGGGTCCCTGGGGCCAACGTCCTGACTTTC. This gives the protein CASSQWGVPGANVLTF.

The sample holds many counts of this clonotype. V gene TRBV29-1 combines with J gene TRBJ1-1; D unclear. Trimming pared 7 bases from V and 6 bases from J, leaving 18 bases between. The germline V gene encodes CDR1 SQVTM and CDR2 ANQGSEA. The length of the CDR3 is 13 residues. The CDR3 reads CSGCIWPCAEAFF. For the CDR3, the DNA is TGCAGCGGTTGTATTTGGCCCTGCGCTGAAGCTTTCTTT.

This clonotype was seen ten or more times. The chain carries TRBV28 and TRBJ1-2; no clear D. This CDR3 is 12 amino acids long. Trimming removed 7 bases at V and 4 bases at J, with 10 bases between. Germline-derived CDR1 and CDR2 are MDHEN and SYDVKM. The DNA of the CDR3 is TGTGCCAGCAAAGACGGATCCTATGGCTACACCTTC. Its translation: CASKDGSYGYTF.

This clonotype showed up many times. This rearrangement joins TRBV13 to TRBJ2-7; 10 nucleotides agree with TRBD2. V lost 4 bases to trimming and J lost 4 bases; unmatched junction nucleotides: 10. The CDR3 totals 16 residues. Germline CDR1 is PRHDT and CDR2 is FYEKMQ (reference sequence). CDR3 sequence reads: CASSSQREGLGYEQYF. CDR3 in DNA: TGTGCCAGCAGCTCGCAGCGGGAGGGCCTCGGGTACGAGCAGTACTTC.

In its sample, this clonotype was seen many times. V is TRBV28 and J is TRBJ2-7; D is possibly TRBD2 (6 bases). The CDR3 contains 14 residues. Germline V lookup: CDR1 MDHEN, CDR2 SYDVKM. Trimming pared 3 bases from V and 5 bases from J, leaving 14 bases between. For the CDR3, the DNA is TGTGCCAGCAGTTTGACGGGAGCATCACACGAGCAGTACTTC. Its translation: CASSLTGASHEQYF.

The chain employs TRBV9 and TRBJ1-1, with 8 bases matching TRBD1. There are 15 residues in the CDR3. The V segment lost 3 bases and the J segment 1 base; nucleotides outside the gene matches: 5. The germline V gene encodes CDR1 SGDLS and CDR2 YYNGEE. Here the CDR3 DNA reads TGTGCCAGCAGCGAGACAGGGGTGGGGAACACTGAAGCTTTCTTT. It codes for CASSETGVGNTEAFF.

The chain couples TRBV18 to TRBJ2-7; a weak D match, TRBD2 (7 bases). This CDR3 contains 13 residues. Between the trimmed V and J ends, which lost 3 bases and 6 bases, there was a span of 12 bases. Per germline, CDR1 KGHSH and CDR2 LQKENI. The CDR3 sequence: CASSPGGGGEQYF. For the CDR3, the DNA is TGTGCCAGCTCACCGGGGGGGGGCGGCGAGCAGTACTTC. Together with reference TRBV18 and TRBJ2-7, the CDR3 gives the full variable domain: NAGVMQNPRHLVRRRGQEARLRCSPMKGHSHVYWYRQLPEEGLKFMVYLQKENIIDESGMPKERFSAEFPKEGPSILRIQQVVRGDSAAYFCASSPGGGGEQYFGPGTRLTVT.

This clonotype was picked up many times. V usage is TRBV2 and J usage is TRBJ1-1, with D maybe TRBD1 (5 bases). Trimming removed 4 bases from V and 6 bases from J, with 15 bases in between. The CDR3 totals 14 residues. Germline V gives CDR1 SNHLY, CDR2 FYNNEI. The CDR3 nucleotides read TGTGCCAGCAGTGTAGGCAGGGAGGTTGCTGAAGCTTTCTTT. Encoded protein: CASSVGREVAEAFF.

CDR3 sequence: CASSQPLAGGLDEQYF. The CDR3 bases are TGTGCCAGCAGCCAGCCCCTAGCGGGGGGGTTGGACGAGCAGTACTTC. The chain employs TRBV7-6 and TRBJ2-7; 12 positions agree with TRBD2. Germline V gene sequence: CDR1 SGHVS, CDR2 FNYEAQ. J lost 5 bases, V lost 5 bases, and 10 bases had no gene match. The CDR3 totals 16 residues.

There are many counts of this clonotype. The chain recombines TRBV28 with TRBJ2-7; 12 nucleotides line up with TRBD2. With V trimmed by 6 bases and J by 5 bases, 5 bases remained unmatched. This CDR3 comprises 14 residues. Germline V gene data show CDR1 as MDHEN and CDR2 as SYDVKM. The CDR3 sequence: CASSQTSGRDEQYF. The CDR3 coding sequence is TGTGCCAGCAGCCAGACTAGCGGGAGAGACGAGCAGTACTTC.